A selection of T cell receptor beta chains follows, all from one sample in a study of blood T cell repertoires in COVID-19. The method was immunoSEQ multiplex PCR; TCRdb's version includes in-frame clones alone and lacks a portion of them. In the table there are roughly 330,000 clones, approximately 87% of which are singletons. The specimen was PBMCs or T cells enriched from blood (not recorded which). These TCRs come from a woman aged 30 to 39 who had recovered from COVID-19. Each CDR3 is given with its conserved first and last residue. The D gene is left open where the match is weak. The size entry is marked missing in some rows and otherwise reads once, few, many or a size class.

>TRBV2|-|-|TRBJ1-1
CASSDGPGDQAFF
TGTGCCAGCAGCGACGGCCCGGGGGACCAAGCTTTCTTT
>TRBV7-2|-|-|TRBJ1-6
CASSQQGTSPLHF
TGTGCCAGCAGCCAGCAGGGGACTTCACCCCTCCACTTT
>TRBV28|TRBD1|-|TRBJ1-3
CASSRQGIYSGNTIYF
TGTGCCAGCAGTCGACAGGGGATATACTCTGGAAACACCATATATTTT
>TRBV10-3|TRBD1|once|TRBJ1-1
CAIEGTGGTEAFF
TGTGCCATCGAGGGGACAGGGGGGACTGAAGCTTTCTTT
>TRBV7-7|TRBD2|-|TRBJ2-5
CASSLGVGLAQETQYF
TGTGCCAGCAGCTTAGGAGTGGGACTAGCCCAAGAGACCCAGTACTTC
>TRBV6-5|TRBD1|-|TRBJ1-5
CAGGQSDQPQHF
TGTGCCGGGGGACAGTCTGATCAGCCCCAGCATTTT
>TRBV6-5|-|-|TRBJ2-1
CASSYFSRENNEQFF
TGTGCCAGCAGTTACTTCTCCAGGGAAAACAATGAGCAGTTCTTC
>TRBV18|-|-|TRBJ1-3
CASSPAGAGNTIYF
TGTGCCAGCTCACCAGCAGGGGCTGGAAACACCATATATTTT
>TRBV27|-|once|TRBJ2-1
CASSLIVDSFNEQFF
TGTGCCAGCAGTTTAATCGTGGACAGTTTCAATGAGCAGTTCTTC
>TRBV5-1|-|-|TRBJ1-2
CASSPQPGRGHYGYTF
TGCGCCAGCAGCCCGCAGCCGGGCAGGGGACACTATGGCTACACCTTC
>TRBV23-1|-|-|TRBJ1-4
CASSQFRRRGASTNEKLFF
TGCGCCAGCAGTCAATTCCGACGCAGGGGAGCCTCAACTAATGAAAAACTGTTTTTT
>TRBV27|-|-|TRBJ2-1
CASRRADYNEQFF
TGTGCCAGCAGGCGAGCTGACTACAATGAGCAGTTCTTC
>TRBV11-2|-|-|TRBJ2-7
CASSFGPGAYF
-
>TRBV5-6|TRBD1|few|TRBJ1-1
CASSFQGADTEAFF
TGTGCCAGCAGCTTTCAGGGGGCGGACACTGAAGCTTTCTTT
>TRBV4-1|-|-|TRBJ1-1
CASSQSRGETEAFF
TGCGCCAGCAGCCAATCCAGGGGCGAAACTGAAGCTTTCTTT
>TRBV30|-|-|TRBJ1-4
CAWTPRGGAGEKLFF
TGTGCCTGGACCCCGCGGGGGGGGGCTGGGGAAAAACTGTTTTTT
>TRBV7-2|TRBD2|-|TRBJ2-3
CASSRTSGSSDTQYF
TGTGCCAGCAGCCGGACTAGCGGGTCTTCGGATACGCAGTATTTT
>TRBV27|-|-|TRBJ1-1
CASSSLQENTEAFF
TGTGCCAGCAGCTCCTTACAAGAAAACACTGAAGCTTTCTTT
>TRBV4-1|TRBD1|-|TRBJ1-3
CASSEGTANTIYF
TGCGCCAGCAGCGAAGGGACAGCAAACACCATATATTTT
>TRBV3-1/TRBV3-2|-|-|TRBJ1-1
CASSPRTALTAFF
TGTGCCAGCAGCCCCCGGACAGCCCTGACTGCTTTCTTT
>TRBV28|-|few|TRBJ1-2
CASFWPYGYTF
TGTGCCAGCTTCTGGCCCTATGGCTACACCTTC
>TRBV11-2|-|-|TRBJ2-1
CASSQGGEDEQFF
TGTGCCAGCAGCCAAGGTGGGGAGGATGAGCAGTTCTTC
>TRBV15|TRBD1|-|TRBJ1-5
CATSSFPGTVGDQPQHF
TGTGCCACCAGCAGCTTTCCCGGGACAGTCGGAGATCAGCCCCAGCATTTT
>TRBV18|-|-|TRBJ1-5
CASSPGDNQHF
TGTGCCAGCTCACCTGGTGACAACCAGCATTTT
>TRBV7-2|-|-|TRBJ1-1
CASSLSGGMNTEAFF
TGTGCCAGCAGCTTAAGCGGGGGGATGAACACTGAAGCTTTCTTT
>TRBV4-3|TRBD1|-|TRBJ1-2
CASSQDPNDRVLGYTF
TGCGCCAGCAGCCAAGATCCTAATGACAGGGTTCTTGGCTACACCTTC
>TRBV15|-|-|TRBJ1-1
CATSPTGTEAFF
TGTGCCACCAGCCCAACAGGCACTGAAGCTTTCTTT
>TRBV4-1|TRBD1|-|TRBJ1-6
CASSQYRGLGNSPLHF
TGCGCCAGCAGCCAGTACAGGGGGCTGGGGAATTCACCCCTCCACTTT
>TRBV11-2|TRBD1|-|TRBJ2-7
CASSLDRPYEQYF
TGTGCCAGCAGCTTGGACAGGCCCTACGAGCAGTACTTC
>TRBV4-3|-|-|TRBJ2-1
CASSQEEASKGVDLQFF
TGCGCCAGCAGCCAAGAGGAGGCGTCAAAGGGTGTGGATTTACAGTTCTTC
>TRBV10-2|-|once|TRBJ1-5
CASSMSRDEPQHF
TGCGCCAGCAGTATGAGCAGGGATGAGCCCCAGCATTTT